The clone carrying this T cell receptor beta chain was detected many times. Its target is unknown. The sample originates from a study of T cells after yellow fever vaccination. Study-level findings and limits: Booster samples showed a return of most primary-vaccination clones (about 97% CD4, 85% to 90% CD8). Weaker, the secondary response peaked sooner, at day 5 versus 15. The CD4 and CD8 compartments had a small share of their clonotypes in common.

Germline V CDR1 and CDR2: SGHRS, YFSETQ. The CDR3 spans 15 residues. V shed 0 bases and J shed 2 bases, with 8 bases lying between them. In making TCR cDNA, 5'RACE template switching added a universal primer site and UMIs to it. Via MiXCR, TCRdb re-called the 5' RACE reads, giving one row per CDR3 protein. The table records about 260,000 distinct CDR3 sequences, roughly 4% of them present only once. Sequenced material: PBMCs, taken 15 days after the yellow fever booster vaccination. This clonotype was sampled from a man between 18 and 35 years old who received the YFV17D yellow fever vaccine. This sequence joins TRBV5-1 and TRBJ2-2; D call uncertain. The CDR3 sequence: CASSLGHQNTGELFF. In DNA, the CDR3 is TGCGCCAGCAGCTTGGGACACCAAAACACCGGGGAGCTGTTTTTT. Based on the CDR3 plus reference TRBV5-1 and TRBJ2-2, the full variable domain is KAGVTQTPRYLIKTRGQQVTLSCSPISGHRSVSWYQQTPGQGLQFLFEYFSETQRNKGNFPGRFSGRQFSNSRSEMNVSTLELGDSALYLCASSLGHQNTGELFFGEGSRLTVL.